This T cell receptor beta chain is from a study of blood T cell repertoires in COVID-19. Study in general: COVID-19 samples from acute and convalescent phases originated in the United States, Italy and Spain. The analysed material was cDNA or gDNA that came from T cells, B-cell-depleted T cells, or PBMCs.

With 5 bases removed from V and 0 bases from J, the gap between germline ends came to 10 bases. This CDR3 contains 14 residues. CDR1 is SGHTA and CDR2 is FQGNSA in the germline V gene. Authors' methods: Reference gene primers were amplified, and this amplification served to estimate nucleated cell counts. Generated by immunoSEQ multiplex PCR, the TCRdb table keeps only in-frame clones and is missing some. V and J calls and clone size are as listed in that table; D and trimming were resolved from the DNA. The data show around 200,000 clones, roughly nine tenths seen once. This TCR was recovered from a woman aged 45 to 65 with acute or convalescent COVID-19. This rearrangement joins TRBV7-2 to TRBJ2-5, with a weak D call TRBD2 (5 bases). The sequenced sample consisted of peripheral blood. The CDR3 loop reads CASSPPGYQETQYF. CDR3 nucleotide sequence: TGTGCCAGCAGCCCCCCGGGGTACCAAGAGACCCAGTACTTC.